This T cell receptor (beta chain) was recovered during a study of blood T cell repertoires in COVID-19. Overall study: Samples came from the United States, Italy and Spain, spanning acute and convalescent COVID-19. In each case, the material was cDNA or gDNA derived from T cells, B-cell-depleted T cells, or PBMCs.

The germline V gene has CDR1 LGHDT and CDR2 YNNKEL (reference sequence). The CDR3 runs 16 residues. V trimming: 2 bases; J trimming: 1 base; junction bases outside the gene matches: 7. Original processing notes: How many nucleated cells were present was estimated from reference gene primer amplification. The table came from immunoSEQ multiplex PCR; TCRdb's copy has only in-frame clones and leaves some out. V, J and clone size were drawn from that table, and D and trimming were deduced from the DNA. There are 25,000 to 30,000 clones in the sample; around 90% occur only once, and 16% lies in the top ten. This clone was observed a few times.

Sequencing used peripheral blood. The chain combines TRBV3-1 (or the pseudogene TRBV3-2) with TRBJ1-1, with TRBD1 matching over 7 bases. The receptor was isolated from a human donor in a cohort sampled during active COVID-19. This CDR3 is CASSQLPGQPNTEAFF. The CDR3 DNA reads as TGTGCCAGCAGCCAACTGCCGGGACAGCCGAACACTGAAGCTTTCTTT.